Listed below are T cell receptor beta chains from one sample, sequenced in a study of T cell responses to AZD1222 COVID-19 vaccine. Profiled with immunoSEQ multiplex PCR; TCRdb holds only in-frame clones, not every one. Of about 69,000 clones listed, roughly 85% are singletons. Here the sequenced sample was peripheral blood, taken 28 days after the second AZD1222 dose. The receptors derive from an adult who received the AZD1222 COVID-19 vaccine. Both conserved end residues are part of each CDR3. The order of the fields is clone size, J gene, V gene, D gene, CDR3 protein, CDR3 DNA. A D gene is named only where the DNA matches it firmly. Clone size is given for some rows only: seen once, a few or many times, or a class if the clone is expanded.

>.|TRBJ1-1|TRBV10-3|.
CAISELQGTEAFF
TGTGCCATCAGTGAGTTACAGGGAACTGAAGCTTTCTTT
>.|TRBJ2-1|TRBV7-2|TRBD2
CASSKRTSGYEQFF
TGTGCCAGCAGCAAACGGACTAGCGGCTATGAGCAGTTCTTC
>.|TRBJ1-2|TRBV11-2|.
CASSLVQGRGYGYTF
TGTGCCAGCAGCTTAGTCCAGGGCCGTGGCTATGGCTACACCTTC
>.|TRBJ2-7|TRBV13|.
CASSFAPDTSYEQYF
TGTGCCAGCAGCTTCGCCCCGGACACCTCCTACGAGCAGTACTTC
>.|TRBJ1-5|TRBV27|.
CASSQDVYSNQPQHF
TGTGCCAGCAGCCAAGACGTCTATAGCAATCAGCCCCAGCATTTT
>.|TRBJ2-5|TRBV4-1|.
CASSQEWRGVQETQYF
TGCGCCAGCAGCCAAGAATGGCGGGGTGTCCAAGAGACCCAGTACTTC
>.|TRBJ2-2|TRBV5-1|.
CASSFGQNTGELFF
TGCGCCAGCAGCTTCGGACAGAACACCGGGGAGCTGTTTTTT
>once|TRBJ2-7|TRBV11-3|.
CASSLGTGPNEQYF
TGTGCCAGCAGCTTAGGAACAGGGCCCAACGAGCAGTACTTC
>.|TRBJ1-2|TRBV15|.
CATSRETQGKSGYTF
TGTGCCACCAGCAGAGAGACCCAGGGGAAGAGTGGCTACACCTTC
>.|TRBJ2-7|TRBV5-6|TRBD1
CASSLSGQGPYEQYF
TGTGCCAGCAGCTTGAGTGGACAGGGACCCTACGAGCAGTACTTC
>.|TRBJ1-6|TRBV30|.
CAWIKDHSPLHF
TGTGCCTGGATTAAGGATCATTCACCCCTCCACTTT
>.|TRBJ1-4|TRBV4-2|.
CASNLDTTNEKLFF
TGTGCCAGCAATCTCGACACAACTAATGAAAAACTGTTTTTT
>.|TRBJ2-1|TRBV19|TRBD2
CASKPGASGRTEYNEQFF
TGTGCCAGTAAACCTGGGGCCAGCGGGAGAACGGAGTACAATGAGCAGTTCTTC
>.|TRBJ1-3|TRBV2|.
CASSVWGAGYSGNTIYF
TGTGCCAGCAGTGTCTGGGGCGCGGGATACTCTGGAAACACCATATATTTT
>few|TRBJ2-7|TRBV19|TRBD1
CASSIWDRGLYEQYF
TGTGCCAGTAGTATCTGGGACAGGGGGCTTTACGAGCAGTACTTC
>.|TRBJ2-5|TRBV13|TRBD2
CASSLWTSGQETQYF
TGTGCCAGCAGCTTATGGACTAGCGGGCAAGAGACCCAGTACTTC
>.|TRBJ2-6|TRBV4-2|TRBD1
CASSQVGTGRFSGANVLTF
TGTGCCAGCAGCCAAGTCGGGACAGGGCGGTTCTCTGGGGCCAACGTCCTGACTTTC
>.|TRBJ2-1|TRBV18|TRBD2
CASSPRPGLAVNEQFF
TGTGCCAGCTCACCACGACCGGGACTAGCGGTCAATGAGCAGTTCTTC
>.|TRBJ2-1|TRBV2|TRBD2
CASSALAGGLPHEQFF
TGTGCCAGCAGCGCCCTAGCGGGAGGCCTCCCTCATGAGCAGTTCTTC
>once|TRBJ1-2|TRBV9|.
CASSVGGRDYGYTF
TGTGCCAGCAGCGTAGGAGGGCGTGACTATGGCTACACCTTC
>.|TRBJ1-2|TRBV29-1|TRBD1
CSVQTGGSYGYTF
TGCAGCGTCCAGACAGGGGGTAGTTATGGCTACACCTTC
>.|TRBJ1-4|TRBV24-1|TRBD1
CATSDNHRDRPRGTNEKLFF
TGTGCCACCAGTGATAACCACCGGGACAGACCTCGGGGTACTAATGAAAAACTGTTTTTT
>few|TRBJ1-1|TRBV5-6|TRBD1
CASRIGQGSITEAFF
TGTGCCAGCAGGATTGGACAGGGATCGATCACTGAAGCTTTCTTT
>.|TRBJ2-3|TRBV4-2|TRBD2
CASSLTPGGTSAATDTQYF
TGTGCCAGCAGCCTAACTCCGGGGGGGACTAGCGCGGCGACAGATACGCAGTATTTT
>.|TRBJ1-5|TRBV6-2/TRBV6-3|.
CASSYSTEVFNQPQHF
TGTGCCAGCAGTTACTCGACAGAGGTCTTTAATCAGCCCCAGCATTTT
>.|TRBJ2-3|TRBV11-2|.
CASSLGSGFGTQYF
TGTGCCAGCAGCTTAGGGTCCGGGTTCGGTACGCAGTATTTT
>.|TRBJ2-5|TRBV5-1|.
CASSLVGARQETQYF
TGCGCCAGCAGCTTGGTGGGGGCTCGCCAAGAGACCCAGTACTTC
>.|TRBJ2-1|TRBV13|.
CASSSPGLTLFF
TGTGCCAGCAGCTCTCCGGGACTCACCTTGTTCTTC
>once|TRBJ1-1|TRBV15|.
CATSSFGSAEAFF
TGTGCCACCAGCTCCTTTGGAAGTGCTGAAGCTTTCTTT
>.|TRBJ1-2|TRBV30|.
CAWNTPTYGYTF
TGTGCCTGGAATACACCAACCTATGGCTACACCTTC
>once|TRBJ2-3|TRBV7-2|TRBD1
CASSSHVSGTEPDTQYF
TGTGCCAGCAGCTCCCATGTATCCGGGACAGAGCCCGATACGCAGTATTTT